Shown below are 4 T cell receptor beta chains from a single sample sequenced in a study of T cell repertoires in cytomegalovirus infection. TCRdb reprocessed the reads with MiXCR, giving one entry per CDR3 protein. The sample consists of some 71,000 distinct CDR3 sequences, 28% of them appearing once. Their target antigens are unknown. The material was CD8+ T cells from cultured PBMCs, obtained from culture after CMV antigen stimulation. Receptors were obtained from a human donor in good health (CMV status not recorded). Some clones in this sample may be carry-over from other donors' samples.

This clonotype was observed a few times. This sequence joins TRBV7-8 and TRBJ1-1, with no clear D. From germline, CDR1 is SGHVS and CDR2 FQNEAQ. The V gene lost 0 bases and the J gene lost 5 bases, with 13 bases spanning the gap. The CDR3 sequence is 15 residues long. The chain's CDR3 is CASSLALGVGTEAFF. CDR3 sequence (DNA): TGTGCCAGCAGCTTAGCGCTTGGGGTGGGGACTGAAGCTTTCTTT.

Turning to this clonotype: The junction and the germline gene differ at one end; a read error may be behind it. The CDR3 sequence: CASRTSASQETQHF. CDR3 nucleotides: TGTGCCAGCAGGACTAGCGCCTCCCAAGAGACCCAGCACTTC. V is TRBV6-2 or TRBV6-3 and J is TRBJ2-5, with 8 bases fitting TRBD2. CDR3 length equals 14 residues. CDR1 is MNHEY, CDR2 SVGEGT, per germline.

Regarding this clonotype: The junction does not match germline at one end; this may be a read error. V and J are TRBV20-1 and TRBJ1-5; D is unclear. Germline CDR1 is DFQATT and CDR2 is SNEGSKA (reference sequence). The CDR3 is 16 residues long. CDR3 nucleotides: TGCAGTGCTAGGACCCGATGGGTTCGGAGCAATCAGCGCCAGCATTTT. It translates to CSARTRWVRSNQRQHF.

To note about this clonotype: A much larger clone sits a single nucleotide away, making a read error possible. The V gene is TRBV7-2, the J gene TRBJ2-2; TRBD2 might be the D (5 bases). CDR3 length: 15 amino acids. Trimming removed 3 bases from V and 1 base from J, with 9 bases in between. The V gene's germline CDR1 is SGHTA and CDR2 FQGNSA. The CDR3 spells CASSFRLQNTGELFF. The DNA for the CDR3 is TGTGCCAGCAGCTTTCGACTACAGAACACCGGGGAGCTGTTTTTT.